The T cell receptor (beta chain) described here comes from a study of vaccination effects on CD4 cells after COVID-19. For the study at large: Every participant took two doses of the BNT162b2 or mRNA-1273 vaccine.

Concerning this clone: Its matching antigen is unknown.

The CDR3 totals 15 residues. Trimming cost V 9 bases and J 5 bases; bases outside gene matches: 13. Germline CDR1 reads SNHLY; CDR2 reads FYNNEI. Prior to sequencing, the ViraFEST assay stimulated PBMC with viral peptide pools, which expanded the antigen-specific CD4+ T cells. Isolating CD4+ T cells followed approximately 10 days of culture. This individual contracted SARS-CoV-2 between March and December 2020, as verified by PCR. The culture used as the negative control contained an HIV-1 Nef peptide pool. Here immunoSEQ multiplex PCR was the method, and the copy in TCRdb shows in-frame clones only, minus some. The table lists 70,000 or so clones, roughly two thirds of them singletons.

The source of this sequence is a human donor who had a prior SARS-CoV-2 infection. Here the sequenced sample was CD4+ T cells from PBMCs cultured with HIV peptides, taken before COVID-19 vaccination. The sample's subset: HIV-1 Nef peptide pool negative control/reference culture. The V gene is TRBV2, the J gene TRBJ2-5, with TRBD2 identical over 9 bases. The CDR3 reads CASVGGRGGLETQYF. The CDR3 region has the DNA TGTGCCAGTGTCGGAGGGCGGGGGGGCCTGGAGACCCAGTACTTC.